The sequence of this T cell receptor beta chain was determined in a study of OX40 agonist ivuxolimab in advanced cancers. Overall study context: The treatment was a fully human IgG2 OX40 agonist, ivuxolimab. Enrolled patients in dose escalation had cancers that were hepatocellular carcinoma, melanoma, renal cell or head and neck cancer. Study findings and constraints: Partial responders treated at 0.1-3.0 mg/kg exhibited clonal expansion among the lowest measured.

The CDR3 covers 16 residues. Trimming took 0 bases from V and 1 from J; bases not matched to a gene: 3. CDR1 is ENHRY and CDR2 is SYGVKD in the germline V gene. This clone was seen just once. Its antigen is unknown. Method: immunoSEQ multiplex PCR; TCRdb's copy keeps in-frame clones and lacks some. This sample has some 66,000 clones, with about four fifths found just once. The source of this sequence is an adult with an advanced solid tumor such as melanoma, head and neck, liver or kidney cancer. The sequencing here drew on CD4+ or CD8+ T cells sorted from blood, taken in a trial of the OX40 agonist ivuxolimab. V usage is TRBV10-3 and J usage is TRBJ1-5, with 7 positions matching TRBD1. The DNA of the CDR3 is TGTGCCATCAGTGAGTCCCCGGGACAGAGCAATCAGCCCCAGCATTTT. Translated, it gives CAISESPGQSNQPQHF.